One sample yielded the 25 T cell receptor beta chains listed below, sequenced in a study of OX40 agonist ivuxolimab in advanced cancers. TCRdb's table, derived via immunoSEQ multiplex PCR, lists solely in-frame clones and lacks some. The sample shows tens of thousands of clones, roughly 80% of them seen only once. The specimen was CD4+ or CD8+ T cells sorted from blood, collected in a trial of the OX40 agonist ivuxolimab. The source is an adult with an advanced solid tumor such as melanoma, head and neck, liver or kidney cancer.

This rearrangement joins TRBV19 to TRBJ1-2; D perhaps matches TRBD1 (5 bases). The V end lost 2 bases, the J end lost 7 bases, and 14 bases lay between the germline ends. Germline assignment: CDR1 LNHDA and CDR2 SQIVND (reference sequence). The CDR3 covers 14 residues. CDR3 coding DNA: TGTGCCAGTAGTATACTTACCCCCGGGACTGGCTACACCTTC. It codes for CASSILTPGTGYTF. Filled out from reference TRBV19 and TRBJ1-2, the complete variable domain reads DGGITQSPKYLFRKEGQNVTLSCEQNLNHDAMYWYRQDPGQGLRLIYYSQIVNDFQKGDIAEGYSVSREKKESFPLTVTSAQKNPTAFYLCASSILTPGTGYTFGSGTRLTVV.

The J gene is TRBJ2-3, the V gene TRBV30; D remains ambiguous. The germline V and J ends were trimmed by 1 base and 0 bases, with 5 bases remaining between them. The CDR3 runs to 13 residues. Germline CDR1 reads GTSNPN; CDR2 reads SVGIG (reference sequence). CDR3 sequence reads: CAWSGQSTDTQYF. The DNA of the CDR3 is TGTGCCTGGAGTGGGCAAAGCACAGATACGCAGTATTTT. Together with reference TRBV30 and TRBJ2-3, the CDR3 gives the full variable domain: SQTIHQWPATLVQPVGSPLSLECTVEGTSNPNLYWYRQAAGRGLQLLFYSVGIGQISSEVPQNLSASRPQDRQFILSSKKLLLSDSGFYLCAWSGQSTDTQYFGPGTRLTVL.

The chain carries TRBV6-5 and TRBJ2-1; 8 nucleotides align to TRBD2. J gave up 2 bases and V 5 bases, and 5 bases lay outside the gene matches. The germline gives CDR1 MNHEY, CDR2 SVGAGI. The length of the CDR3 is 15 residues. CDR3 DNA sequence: TGTGCCAGCAGTCAGGACGGGAGGGCCTACAATGAGCAGTTCTTC. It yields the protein CASSQDGRAYNEQFF.

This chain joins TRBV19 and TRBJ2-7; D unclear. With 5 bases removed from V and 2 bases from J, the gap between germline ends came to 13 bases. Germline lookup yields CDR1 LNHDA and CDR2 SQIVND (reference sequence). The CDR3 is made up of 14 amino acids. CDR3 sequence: CASSLTGQTYEQYF. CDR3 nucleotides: TGTGCCAGTAGTCTTACCGGGCAAACCTACGAGCAGTACTTC. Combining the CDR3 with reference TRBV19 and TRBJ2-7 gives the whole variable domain DGGITQSPKYLFRKEGQNVTLSCEQNLNHDAMYWYRQDPGQGLRLIYYSQIVNDFQKGDIAEGYSVSREKKESFPLTVTSAQKNPTAFYLCASSLTGQTYEQYFGPGTRLTVT.

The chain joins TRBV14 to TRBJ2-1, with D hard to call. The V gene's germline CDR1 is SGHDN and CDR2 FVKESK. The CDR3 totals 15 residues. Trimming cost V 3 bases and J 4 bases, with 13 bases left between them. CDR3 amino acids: CASSHAPGSYNEQFF. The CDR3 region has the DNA TGTGCCAGCAGCCATGCCCCGGGTAGTTACAATGAGCAGTTCTTC.

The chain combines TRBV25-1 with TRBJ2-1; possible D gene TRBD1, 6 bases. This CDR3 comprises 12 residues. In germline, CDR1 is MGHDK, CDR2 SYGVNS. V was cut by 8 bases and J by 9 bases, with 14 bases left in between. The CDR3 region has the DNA TGTGCCAGCTCAAACGAGGGGGTTGAGCAGTTCTTC. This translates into CASSNEGVEQFF.

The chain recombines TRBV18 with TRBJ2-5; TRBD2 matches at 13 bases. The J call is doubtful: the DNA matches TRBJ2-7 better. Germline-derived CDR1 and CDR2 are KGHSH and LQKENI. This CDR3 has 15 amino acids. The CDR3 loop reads CASSEGLAGPYEQYF. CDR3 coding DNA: TGTGCCAGCTCGGAGGGACTAGCGGGACCCTACGAGCAGTACTTC.

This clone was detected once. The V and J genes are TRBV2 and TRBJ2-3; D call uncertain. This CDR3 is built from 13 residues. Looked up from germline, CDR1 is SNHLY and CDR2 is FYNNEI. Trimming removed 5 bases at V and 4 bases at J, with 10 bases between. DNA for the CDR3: TGTGCCAGCAGTTTAGGGATTTCAGATACGCAGTATTTT. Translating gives CASSLGISDTQYF.

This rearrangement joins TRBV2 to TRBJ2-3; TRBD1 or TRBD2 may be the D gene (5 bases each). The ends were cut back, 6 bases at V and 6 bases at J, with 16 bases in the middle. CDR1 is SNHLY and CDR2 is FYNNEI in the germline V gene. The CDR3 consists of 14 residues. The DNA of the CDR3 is TGTGCCAGCAGCCTAGGGACGTCGGGGGATACGCAGTATTTT. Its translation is CASSLGTSGDTQYF. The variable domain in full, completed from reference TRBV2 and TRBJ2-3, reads EPEVTQTPSHQVTQMGQEVILRCVPISNHLYFYWYRQILGQKVEFLVSFYNNEISEKSEIFDDQFSVERPDGSNFTLKIRSTKLEDSAMYFCASSLGTSGDTQYFGPGTRLTVL.

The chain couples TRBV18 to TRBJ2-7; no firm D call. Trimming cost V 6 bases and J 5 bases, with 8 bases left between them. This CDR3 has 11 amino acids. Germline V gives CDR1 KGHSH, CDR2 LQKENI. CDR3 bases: TGTGCCAGCTCCAACAGCGACGAGCAGTACTTC. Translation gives CASSNSDEQYF.

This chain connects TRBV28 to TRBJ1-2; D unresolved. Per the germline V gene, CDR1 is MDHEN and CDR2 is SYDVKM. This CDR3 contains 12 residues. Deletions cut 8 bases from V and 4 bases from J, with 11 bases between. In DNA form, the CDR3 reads TGTGCCAGCGAAAAGTGGGGCTATGGCTACACCTTC. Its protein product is CASEKWGYGYTF.

The CDR3 DNA reads as TGTGCCAGCAGCCAAGATACGGGGGTGTGGGCTGAAGCTTTCTTT. This translates into CASSQDTGVWAEAFF. The rearrangement uses TRBV4-2 and TRBJ1-1, with D perhaps TRBD1 (5 bases). V was pared by 0 bases and J by 6 bases, with 14 bases between. The CDR3 runs 15 residues. The germline gives CDR1 LGHNA, CDR2 YNFKEQ.

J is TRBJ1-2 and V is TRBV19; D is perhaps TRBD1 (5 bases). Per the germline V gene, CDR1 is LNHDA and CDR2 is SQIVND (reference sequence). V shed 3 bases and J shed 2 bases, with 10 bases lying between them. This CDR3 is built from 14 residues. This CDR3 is CASSIGTANYGYTF. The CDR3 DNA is TGTGCCAGTAGTATTGGGACGGCAAACTATGGCTACACCTTC.

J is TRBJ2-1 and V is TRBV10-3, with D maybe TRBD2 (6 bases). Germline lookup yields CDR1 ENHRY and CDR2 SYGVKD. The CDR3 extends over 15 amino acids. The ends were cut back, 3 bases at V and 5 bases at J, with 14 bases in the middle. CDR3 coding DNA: TGTGCCATCAGTGATGTGGGGGGACTCCACAATGAGCAGTTCTTC. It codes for CAISDVGGLHNEQFF.

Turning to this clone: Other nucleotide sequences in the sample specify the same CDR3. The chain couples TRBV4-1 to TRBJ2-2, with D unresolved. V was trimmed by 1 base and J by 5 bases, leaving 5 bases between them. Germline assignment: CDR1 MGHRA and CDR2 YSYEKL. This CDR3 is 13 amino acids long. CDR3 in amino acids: CASSQGRTGELFF. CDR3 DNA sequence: TGCGCCAGCAGCCAAGGTCGGACCGGGGAGCTGTTTTTT.

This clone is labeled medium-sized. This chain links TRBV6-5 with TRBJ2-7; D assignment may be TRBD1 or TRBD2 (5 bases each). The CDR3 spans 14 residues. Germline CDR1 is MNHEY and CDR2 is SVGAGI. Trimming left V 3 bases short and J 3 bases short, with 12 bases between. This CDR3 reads CASSYGTSHYEQYF. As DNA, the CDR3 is TGTGCCAGCAGTTATGGGACGTCTCACTACGAGCAGTACTTC.

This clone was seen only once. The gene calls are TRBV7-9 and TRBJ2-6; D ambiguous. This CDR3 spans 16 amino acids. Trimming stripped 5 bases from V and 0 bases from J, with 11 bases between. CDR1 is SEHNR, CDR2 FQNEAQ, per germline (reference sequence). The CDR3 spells CASSPGWSSGANVLTF. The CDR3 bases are TGTGCCAGCAGCCCCGGTTGGAGCTCTGGGGCCAACGTCCTGACTTTC.

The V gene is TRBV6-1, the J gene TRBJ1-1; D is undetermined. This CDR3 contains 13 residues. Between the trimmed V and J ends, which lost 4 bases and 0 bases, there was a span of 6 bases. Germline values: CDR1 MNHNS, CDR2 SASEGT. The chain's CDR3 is CASSAYLNTEAFF. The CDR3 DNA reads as TGTGCCAGCAGTGCCTATTTGAACACTGAAGCTTTCTTT.

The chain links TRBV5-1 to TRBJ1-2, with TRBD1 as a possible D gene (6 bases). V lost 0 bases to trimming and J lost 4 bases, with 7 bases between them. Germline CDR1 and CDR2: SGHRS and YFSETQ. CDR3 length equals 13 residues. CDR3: CASSLEQGYGYTF. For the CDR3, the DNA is TGCGCCAGCAGCTTGGAACAGGGCTATGGCTACACCTTC.

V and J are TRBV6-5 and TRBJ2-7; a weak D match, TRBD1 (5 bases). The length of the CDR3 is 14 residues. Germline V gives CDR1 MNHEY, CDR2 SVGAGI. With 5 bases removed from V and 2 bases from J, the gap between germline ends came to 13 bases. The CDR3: CASSRQGRPYEQYF. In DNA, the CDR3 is TGTGCCAGCAGTCGGCAGGGCCGCCCCTACGAGCAGTACTTC.

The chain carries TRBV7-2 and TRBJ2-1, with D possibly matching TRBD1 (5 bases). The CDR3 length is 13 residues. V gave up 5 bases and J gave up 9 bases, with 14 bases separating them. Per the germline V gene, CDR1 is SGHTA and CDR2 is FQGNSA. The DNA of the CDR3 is TGTGCCAGCAGCCTAGGGGTGAGGAGTGAGCAGTTCTTC. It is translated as CASSLGVRSEQFF. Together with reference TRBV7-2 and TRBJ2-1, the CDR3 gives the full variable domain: GAGVSQSPSNKVTEKGKDVELRCDPISGHTALYWYRQSLGQGLEFLIYFQGNSAPDKSGLPSDRFSAERTGGSVSTLTIQRTQQEDSAVYLCASSLGVRSEQFFGPGTRLTVL.

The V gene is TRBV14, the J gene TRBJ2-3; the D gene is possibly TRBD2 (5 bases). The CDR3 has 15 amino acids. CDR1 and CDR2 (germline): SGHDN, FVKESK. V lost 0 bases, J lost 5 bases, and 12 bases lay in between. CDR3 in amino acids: CASSQEEGVIDTQYF. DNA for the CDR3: TGTGCCAGCAGCCAAGAAGAGGGAGTAATAGATACGCAGTATTTT. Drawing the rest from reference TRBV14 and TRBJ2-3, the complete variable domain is EAGVTQFPSHSVIEKGQTVTLRCDPISGHDNLYWYRRVMGKEIKFLLHFVKESKQDESGMPNNRFLAERTGGTYSTLKVQPAELEDSGVYFCASSQEEGVIDTQYFGPGTRLTVL.

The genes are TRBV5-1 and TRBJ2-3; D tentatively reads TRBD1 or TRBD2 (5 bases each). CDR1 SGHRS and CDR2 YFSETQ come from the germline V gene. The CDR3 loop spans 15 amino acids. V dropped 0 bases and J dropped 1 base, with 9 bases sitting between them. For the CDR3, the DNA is TGCGCCAGCAGCTTGGAACGGGGCCGCACAGATACGCAGTATTTT. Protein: CASSLERGRTDTQYF.

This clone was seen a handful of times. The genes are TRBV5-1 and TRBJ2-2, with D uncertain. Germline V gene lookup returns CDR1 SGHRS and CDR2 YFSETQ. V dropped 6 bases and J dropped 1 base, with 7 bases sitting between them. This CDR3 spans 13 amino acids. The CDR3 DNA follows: TGCGCCAGCACCACGGGGAACACCGGGGAGCTGTTTTTT. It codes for CASTTGNTGELFF.

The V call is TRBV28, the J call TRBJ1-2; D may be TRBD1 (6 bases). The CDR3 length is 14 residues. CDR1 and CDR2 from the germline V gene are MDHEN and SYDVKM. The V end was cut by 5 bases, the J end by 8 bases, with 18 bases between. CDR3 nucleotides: TGTGCCAGCAGTAAACACGGGGGGGCGGGAGGCTACACCTTC. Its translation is CASSKHGGAGGYTF.